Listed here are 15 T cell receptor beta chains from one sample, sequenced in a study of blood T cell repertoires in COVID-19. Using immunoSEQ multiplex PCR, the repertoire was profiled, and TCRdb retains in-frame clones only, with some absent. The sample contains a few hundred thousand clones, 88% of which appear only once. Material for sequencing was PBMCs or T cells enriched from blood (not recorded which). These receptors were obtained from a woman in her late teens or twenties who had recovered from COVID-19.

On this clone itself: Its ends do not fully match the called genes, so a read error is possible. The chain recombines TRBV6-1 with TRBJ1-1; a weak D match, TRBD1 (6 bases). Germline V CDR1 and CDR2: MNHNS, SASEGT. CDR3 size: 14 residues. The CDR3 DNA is TGTGCCAGCAGCGAAGGGGGAGCGAACACTGAAGCTTTCTTT. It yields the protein CASSEGGANTEAFF.

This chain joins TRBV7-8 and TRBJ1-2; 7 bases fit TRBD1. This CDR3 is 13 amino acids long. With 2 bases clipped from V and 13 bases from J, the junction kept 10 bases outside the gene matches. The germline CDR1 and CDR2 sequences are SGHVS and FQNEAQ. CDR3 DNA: TGTGCCAGCAGCTTACGGACAGGCAATGGGGGCACCTTC. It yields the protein CASSLRTGNGGTF. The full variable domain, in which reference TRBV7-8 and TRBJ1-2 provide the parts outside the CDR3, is GAGVSQSPRYKVAKRGQDVALRCDPISGHVSLFWYQQALGQGPEFLTYFQNEAQLDKSGLPSDRFFAERPEGSVSTLKIQRTQQEDSAVYLCASSLRTGNGGTFGSGTRLTVV.

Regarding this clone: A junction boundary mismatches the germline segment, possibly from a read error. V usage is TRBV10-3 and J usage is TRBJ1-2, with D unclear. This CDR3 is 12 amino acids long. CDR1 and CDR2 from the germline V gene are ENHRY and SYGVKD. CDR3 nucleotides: TGTGCCATCAGTGAGTCTGCCGGGAGTTCCAACTTC. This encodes CAISESAGSSNF.

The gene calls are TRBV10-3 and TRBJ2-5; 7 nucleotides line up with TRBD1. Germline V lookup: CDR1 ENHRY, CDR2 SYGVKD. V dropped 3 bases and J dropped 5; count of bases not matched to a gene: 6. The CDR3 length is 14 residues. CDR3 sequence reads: CAISDYVGGETQYF. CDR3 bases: TGTGCCATCAGTGATTATGTAGGGGGCGAGACCCAGTACTTC.

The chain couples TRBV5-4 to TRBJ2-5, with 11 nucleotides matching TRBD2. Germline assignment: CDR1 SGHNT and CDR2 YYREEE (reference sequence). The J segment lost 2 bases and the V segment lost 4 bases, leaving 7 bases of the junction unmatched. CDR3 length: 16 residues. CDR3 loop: CASSPLRLAGQETQYF. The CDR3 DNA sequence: TGTGCCAGCAGCCCCCTACGACTAGCGGGGCAAGAGACCCAGTACTTC.

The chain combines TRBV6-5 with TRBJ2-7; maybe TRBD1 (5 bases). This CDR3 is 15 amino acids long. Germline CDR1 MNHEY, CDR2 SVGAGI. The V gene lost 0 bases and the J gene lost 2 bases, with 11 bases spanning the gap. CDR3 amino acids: CASSYSTEMTYEQYF. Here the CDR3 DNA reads TGTGCCAGCAGTTACTCGACAGAAATGACCTACGAGCAGTACTTC.

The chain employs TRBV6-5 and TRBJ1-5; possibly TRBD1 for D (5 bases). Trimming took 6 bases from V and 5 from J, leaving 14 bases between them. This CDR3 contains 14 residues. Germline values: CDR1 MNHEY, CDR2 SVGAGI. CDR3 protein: CASSPDIRDQPQHF. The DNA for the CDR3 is TGTGCCAGCAGCCCAGATATCAGGGATCAGCCCCAGCATTTT.

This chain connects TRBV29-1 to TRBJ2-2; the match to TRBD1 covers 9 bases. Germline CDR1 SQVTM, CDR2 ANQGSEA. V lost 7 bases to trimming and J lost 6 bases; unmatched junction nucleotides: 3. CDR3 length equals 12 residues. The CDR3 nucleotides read TGCAGCGGTGGGACAGGGTCCGGGGAGCTGTTTTTT. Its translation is CSGGTGSGELFF.

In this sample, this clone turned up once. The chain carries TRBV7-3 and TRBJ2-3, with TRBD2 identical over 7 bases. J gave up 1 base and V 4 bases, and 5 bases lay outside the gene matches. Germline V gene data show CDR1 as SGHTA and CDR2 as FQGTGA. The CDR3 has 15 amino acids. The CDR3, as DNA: TGTGCCAGCAGCTCGAGTGGGGGGGGCACAGATACGCAGTATTTT. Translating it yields CASSSSGGGTDTQYF.

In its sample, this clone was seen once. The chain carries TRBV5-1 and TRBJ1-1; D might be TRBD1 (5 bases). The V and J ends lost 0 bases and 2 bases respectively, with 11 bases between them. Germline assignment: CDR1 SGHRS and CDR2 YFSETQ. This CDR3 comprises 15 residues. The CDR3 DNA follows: TGCGCCAGCAGCTTGGGCGGCAGGGCTAACACTGAAGCTTTCTTT. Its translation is CASSLGGRANTEAFF. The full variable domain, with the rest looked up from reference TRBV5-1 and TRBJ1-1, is KAGVTQTPRYLIKTRGQQVTLSCSPISGHRSVSWYQQTPGQGLQFLFEYFSETQRNKGNFPGRFSGRQFSNSRSEMNVSTLELGDSALYLCASSLGGRANTEAFFGQGTRLTVV.

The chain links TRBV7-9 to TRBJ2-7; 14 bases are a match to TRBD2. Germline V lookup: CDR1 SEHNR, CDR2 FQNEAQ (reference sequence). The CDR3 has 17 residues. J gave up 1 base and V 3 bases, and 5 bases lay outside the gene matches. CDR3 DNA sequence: TGTGCCAGCAGCTTGACTAGCGGGGGGGTTGTTTCCTACGAGCAGTACTTC. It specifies CASSLTSGGVVSYEQYF.

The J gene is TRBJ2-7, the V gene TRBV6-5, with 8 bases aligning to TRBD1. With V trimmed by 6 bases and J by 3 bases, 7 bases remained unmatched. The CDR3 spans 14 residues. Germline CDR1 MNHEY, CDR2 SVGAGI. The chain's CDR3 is CASRRTGWGYEQYF. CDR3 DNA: TGTGCCAGCAGGAGGACAGGGTGGGGCTACGAGCAGTACTTC.

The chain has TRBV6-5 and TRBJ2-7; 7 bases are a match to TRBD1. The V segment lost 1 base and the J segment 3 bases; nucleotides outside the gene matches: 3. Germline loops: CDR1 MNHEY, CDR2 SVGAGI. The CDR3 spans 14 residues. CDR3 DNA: TGTGCCAGCAGTTACTTCCAGGGGGACTACGAGCAGTACTTC. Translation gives CASSYFQGDYEQYF.

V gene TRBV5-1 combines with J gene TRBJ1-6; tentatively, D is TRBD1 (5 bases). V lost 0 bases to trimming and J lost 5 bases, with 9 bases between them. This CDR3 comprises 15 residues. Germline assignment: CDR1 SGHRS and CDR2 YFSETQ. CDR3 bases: TGCGCCAGCAGCTTGGTCGGGGGGGATAATTCACCCCTCCACTTT. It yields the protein CASSLVGGDNSPLHF.

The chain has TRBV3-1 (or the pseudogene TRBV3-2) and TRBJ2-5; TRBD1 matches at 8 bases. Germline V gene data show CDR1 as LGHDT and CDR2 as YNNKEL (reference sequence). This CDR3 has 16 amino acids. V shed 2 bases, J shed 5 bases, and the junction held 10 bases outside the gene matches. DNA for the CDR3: TGTGCCAGCAGCCAAATGGCGACAGGGGTTACGGAGACCCAGTACTTC. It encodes CASSQMATGVTETQYF.